These 16 T cell receptor beta chains were sequenced from one sample in a study of CD8 T cells in ankylosing spondylitis. Findings and limits, study-wide: What appeared characteristic of ankylosing spondylitis blood was a TCR beta motif of about eight highly homologous variants.

No antigen is known for these receptors. Via MiXCR, TCRdb re-called the 5' RACE reads, giving one row per CDR3 protein. The profile shows fewer than 550,000 distinct CDR3 sequences, roughly 5% of them singletons. Sequences were obtained from blood, either unsorted or a sorted T cell fraction (not recorded which). The receptors shown here come from a male donor with ankylosing spondylitis.

This clonotype has at least ten counts. The gene calls are TRBV28 and TRBJ1-2; D perhaps matches TRBD1 (5 bases). V lost 6 bases and J lost 1, with 9 bases in between. CDR1 and CDR2 (germline): MDHEN, SYDVKM. This CDR3 spans 13 amino acids. CDR3 coding DNA: TGTGCCAGCAGCCCCGGGGGTAACTATGGCTACACCTTC. This gives the protein CASSPGGNYGYTF.

This rearrangement joins TRBV9 to TRBJ2-7; TRBD2 agrees at 9 bases. V trimming: 1 base; J trimming: 4 bases; junction bases outside the gene matches: 0. CDR3 length equals 13 residues. CDR1 and CDR2 (germline): SGDLS, YYNGEE. The CDR3 nucleotides are TGTGCCAGCAGCGTAACTAGCGGGTACGAGCAGTACTTC. Translating it yields CASSVTSGYEQYF.

This clonotype was found many times. The genes are TRBV20-1 and TRBJ2-7, with D possibly TRBD1 on 5 matching bases. Trimming took off 5 bases at V and 0 bases at J, with 11 bases between the two ends. The CDR3 contains 13 residues. The germline gives CDR1 DFQATT, CDR2 SNEGSKA (reference sequence). CDR3 in amino acids: CSARQSSSYEQYF. The DNA of the CDR3 is TGCAGTGCTCGACAGTCGAGCTCCTACGAGCAGTACTTC.

In this sample, this clonotype turned up many times. The genes are TRBV9 and TRBJ1-2; no clear D. The CDR3 runs 14 residues. In germline, CDR1 is SGDLS, CDR2 YYNGEE. V gave up 4 bases and J gave up 0 bases, with 10 bases separating them. Here the CDR3 reads CASSPRGANYGYTF. CDR3 DNA sequence: TGTGCCAGCAGCCCCCGGGGAGCTAACTATGGCTACACCTTC.

This clonotype was recorded at least ten times. This chain connects TRBV12-3 or TRBV12-4 to TRBJ2-7, with D tentatively TRBD2 (5 bases). The CDR3 extends over 12 amino acids. Trimming removed 4 bases from V and 6 bases from J, with 10 bases in between. The CDR3 region is CASSWELGEQYF. DNA for the CDR3: TGTGCCAGCAGTTGGGAACTAGGCGAGCAGTACTTC.

This clonotype occurred a few times. The rearrangement links TRBV5-1 to TRBJ2-6; 8 nucleotides align to TRBD1. Germline loops: CDR1 SGHRS, CDR2 YFSETQ. V dropped 6 bases and J dropped 4; count of bases not matched to a gene: 18. The CDR3 has 19 residues. As DNA, the CDR3 is TGCGCCAGCACTATCCTCACAGGGGGTACCAGTCTCGGGGCCAACGTCCTGACTTTC. This gives the protein CASTILTGGTSLGANVLTF.

Many counts were recorded for this clonotype. The V gene is TRBV7-2, the J gene TRBJ1-3; D gene uncertain. Deletions cut 7 bases from V and 1 base from J, with 8 bases between. CDR1 and CDR2 from the germline V gene are SGHTA and FQGNSA. The CDR3 consists of 13 residues. CDR3 in DNA: TGTGCCAGCACCACAGCATCTGGAAACACCATATATTTT. Residues: CASTTASGNTIYF.

This clonotype was recorded at least ten times. The chain is built from TRBV5-1 and TRBJ1-2, with unresolved D. V dropped 2 bases and J dropped 4 bases, with 15 bases sitting between them. The CDR3 extends over 15 amino acids. CDR1 and CDR2 (germline): SGHRS, YFSETQ. The CDR3 here is CASSFGTHQPYGYTF. In nucleotides, the CDR3 is TGCGCCAGCAGCTTCGGAACACACCAGCCCTATGGCTACACCTTC.

There are many counts of this clonotype. This sequence joins TRBV6-1 and TRBJ1-5; D is unclear. CDR3 size: 14 residues. V lost 5 bases to trimming and J lost 0 bases, with 8 bases between them. Per the germline V gene, CDR1 is MNHNS and CDR2 is SASEGT. CDR3 sequence reads: CASSRAHSNQPQHF. The CDR3 DNA reads TGTGCCAGCAGTAGAGCTCATAGCAATCAGCCCCAGCATTTT.

This clonotype was detected ten times or more. This chain joins TRBV20-1 and TRBJ1-1; D is undetermined. The CDR3 is made up of 14 amino acids. Trimming stripped 3 bases from V and 4 bases from J, with 15 bases between. Looked up from germline, CDR1 is DFQATT and CDR2 is SNEGSKA (reference sequence). The CDR3 bases are TGCAGTGCTAGTGGACTTTACGAGAGCACTGAAGCTTTCTTT. Protein: CSASGLYESTEAFF.

This clonotype has at least ten counts. This CDR3 is CASSPVLAKNIQYF. DNA for the CDR3: TGTGCCAGCAGTCCCGTATTAGCCAAAAACATTCAGTACTTC. The chain has TRBV12-3 or TRBV12-4 and TRBJ2-4; D ambiguous. The CDR3 has 14 amino acids. V was cut by 5 bases and J by 0 bases, with 8 bases left in between.

At least ten counts were recorded for this clonotype. CDR3 sequence reads: CASRPRGTANYGYTF. The DNA of the CDR3 is TGTGCCAGCAGGCCCCGGGGGACAGCAAACTATGGCTACACCTTC. The chain joins TRBV12-3 or TRBV12-4 to TRBJ1-2; 7 positions match TRBD1. V lost 6 bases to trimming and J lost 2 bases; unmatched junction nucleotides: 9. There are 15 residues in the CDR3.

This clonotype was found many times. The chain links TRBV12-3 or TRBV12-4 to TRBJ1-5; the D is unclear. The CDR3 spans 12 residues. Trimming stripped 4 bases from V and 6 bases from J, with 7 bases between. The CDR3 bases are TGTGCCAGCAGTTCCGCTCGTCAGCCCCAGCATTTT. Amino acids: CASSSARQPQHF.

This clonotype was picked up many times. The V call is TRBV20-1, the J call TRBJ2-5; D is possibly TRBD1 (6 bases). V was shortened by 5 bases and J by 0 bases, with 13 bases between the two germline ends. The germline V gene encodes CDR1 DFQATT and CDR2 SNEGSKA (reference sequence). The CDR3 runs to 14 residues. CDR3 protein: CSAPPGTNQETQYF. CDR3 DNA sequence: TGCAGTGCTCCCCCCGGGACAAACCAAGAGACCCAGTACTTC.

This clonotype has more than one count but fewer than ten. V gene TRBV7-9 combines with J gene TRBJ2-1, with D perhaps TRBD2 (6 bases). The CDR3 is made up of 14 amino acids. Per the germline V gene, CDR1 is SEHNR and CDR2 is FQNEAQ (reference sequence). Trimming took off 5 bases at V and 14 bases at J, with 22 bases between the two ends. The CDR3 DNA sequence: TGTGCCAGCAGCCGGAGTTGGAGCGGGCCTTGGGAGTTCTTC. Translation gives CASSRSWSGPWEFF.

This clonotype was detected ten times or more. This sequence joins TRBV6-1 and TRBJ2-4; D tentatively fits TRBD1 or TRBD2 (6 bases each). CDR3 length: 14 amino acids. V was cut by 8 bases and J by 0 bases, with 11 bases left in between. Germline loops: CDR1 MNHNS, CDR2 SASEGT. For the CDR3, the DNA is TGTGCCAGCCGGGGGCAACTAGCCAAAAACATTCAGTACTTC. Its protein product is CASRGQLAKNIQYF.